This TCR beta chain came from a study of blood T cell repertoires in COVID-19. Across the whole study: T cells, B-cell-depleted T cells, or PBMCs provided the cDNA or gDNA that served as material.

The ends were cut back, 10 bases at V and 4 bases at J, with 16 bases in the middle. This CDR3 spans 13 amino acids. Looked up from germline, CDR1 is LNHDA and CDR2 is SQIVND (reference sequence). The table came from immunoSEQ multiplex PCR; TCRdb's copy has only in-frame clones and leaves some out. This sample carries 150,000 to 200,000 clones, 70% to 90% of them seen once, and the ten largest clones take around a fifth. Sequences were obtained from peripheral blood. The sequence was collected from a man aged 55 to 69 with active or convalescent COVID-19. The rearrangement joins TRBV19 to TRBJ1-2, with D perhaps matching TRBD1 (6 bases). The CDR3 is CATSPGEGYGYTF. The CDR3 DNA is TGTGCCACCAGCCCAGGGGAAGGCTATGGCTACACCTTC.